This TCR beta chain appears in the sequencing data of a study of T-cell memory formation after mild COVID-19. Study overall: TCR clusters were largely donor specific.

A single record per CDR3 protein comes from TCRdb applying MiXCR to the 5' RACE reads. This sample has roughly 68,000 distinct CDR3 sequences, with approximately 16% found just once. J was trimmed by 6 bases and V by 4 bases; bases with no gene match: 3. Germline assignment: CDR1 LGHDT and CDR2 YNNKEL (reference sequence). The CDR3 loop spans 14 amino acids. In the case of this clonotype: What it binds is not known.

Findings of the study overall: CM and EM subsets held most contracting CD4+ clones; EMRA held CD8+ ones. That cross-reactive memory joined was suggested by some responding clones appearing in pre-infection memory.

This chain uses TRBV3-1 with TRBJ2-1, with 10 bases lining up with TRBD2. This clonotype was obtained from an adult woman who had mild COVID-19 (a few samples of this study predate the infection). Cell type and time point are not known. The sample consisted of PBMCs or a T cell subset sorted from them (not recorded which). CDR3 residues: CASSLAGGLNEQFF. In DNA, the CDR3 is TGTGCCAGCAGCCTAGCGGGGGGCCTCAATGAGCAGTTCTTC.